A selection of T cell receptor beta chains follows, all from one sample in a study of T-cell memory formation after mild COVID-19. MiXCR, applied by TCRdb to the 5' RACE reads, yields one record per CDR3 protein. The sample comprises about 470,000 distinct CDR3 sequences, roughly 25% of which are singletons, and around 12% rests with the top ten. Sequencing was done on a sample of PBMCs or a T cell subset sorted from them (not recorded which). These receptors were taken from an adult woman who had mild COVID-19 (a few samples of this study predate the infection). Cell type and time point are not known. CDR3s include the opening cysteine and the closing phenylalanine or tryptophan. Each record gives: clone size, J gene, D gene, V gene, CDR3 protein, CDR3 DNA. D genes are given only for firm matches. The size of a clone is reported for some rows only, either as once, few or many, or as a class for expanded clones.

>-|TRBJ2-1|-|TRBV7-6
CASSSSGVEQFF
TGTGCCAGCAGCTCCTCAGGGGTTGAGCAGTTCTTC
>-|TRBJ2-1|-|TRBV5-1
CASARRGDEQFF
TGCGCCAGCGCCCGACGGGGCGATGAGCAGTTCTTC
>-|TRBJ2-7|-|TRBV5-6
CASNLAWGSYEQYF
TGTGCCAGCAACTTGGCATGGGGTTCCTACGAGCAGTACTTC
>-|TRBJ1-1|-|TRBV12-3/TRBV12-4
CASSLGQGRGFTEAFF
TGTGCCAGCAGTTTAGGGCAAGGGCGAGGGTTCACTGAAGCTTTCTTT
>-|TRBJ2-1|-|TRBV7-8
CASSLEEDALDEQFF
TGTGCCAGCAGCTTAGAAGAGGATGCTCTGGATGAGCAGTTCTTC
>few|TRBJ2-1|-|TRBV11-2
CASSLDGLAGSYNEQFF
TGTGCCAGCAGCTTAGATGGGCTGGCGGGGTCCTACAATGAGCAGTTCTTC
>-|TRBJ2-6|TRBD1|TRBV25-1
CASSVLDRVGANVLTF
TGTGCCAGCAGTGTCTTGGACAGGGTTGGGGCCAACGTCCTGACTTTC
>few|TRBJ2-5|-|TRBV27
CASSLQGSLETQYF
TGTGCCAGCAGTCTACAGGGATCGTTGGAGACCCAGTACTTC
>-|TRBJ2-1|TRBD2|TRBV12-3/TRBV12-4
CASSQGGTSGYNEQFF
TGTGCCAGCAGTCAAGGGGGGACTAGCGGCTACAATGAGCAGTTCTTC
>-|TRBJ2-2|TRBD1|TRBV9
CASGGRTGSTGELFF
TGTGCCAGCGGCGGTAGGACAGGGAGCACCGGGGAGCTGTTTTTT
>-|TRBJ2-7|-|TRBV4-1
CASSQDSDYEQYF
TGCGCCAGCAGCCAAGATTCAGATTACGAGCAGTACTTC
>few|TRBJ1-6|TRBD1|TRBV5-1
CASSLGQNNSPLHF
TGTGCCAGCAGCTTGGGACAGAATAATTCACCCCTCCACTTT
>-|TRBJ2-1|-|TRBV24-1
CATRDSGTYNEQFF
TGTGCCACCAGGGACAGTGGGACCTACAATGAGCAGTTCTTC
>-|TRBJ2-3|TRBD1|TRBV10-3
CAISDRGDTQYF
TGTGCCATCAGTGACAGGGGGGATACGCAGTATTTT
>few|TRBJ2-7|-|TRBV10-3
CAINSQGHEQYF
TGTGCCATCAATTCCCAGGGCCACGAGCAGTACTTC
>few|TRBJ2-7|-|TRBV6-2/TRBV6-3
CASIGITRYSYEQYF
TGTGCCAGCATTGGGATAACACGGTATTCCTACGAGCAGTACTTC
>-|TRBJ1-2|-|TRBV12-3/TRBV12-4
CASSPRVEGYTF
TGTGCCAGCAGTCCAAGGGTGGAGGGCTACACCTTC
>-|TRBJ2-3|TRBD2|TRBV6-6
CASSYSGGYTDTQYF
TGTGCCAGCAGTTACAGCGGGGGTTACACAGATACGCAGTATTTT
>-|TRBJ2-5|-|TRBV6-4
CASSVRPYETQYF
TGTGCCAGCAGTGTGAGACCATATGAGACCCAGTACTTC
>-|TRBJ2-2|TRBD2|TRBV5-1
CASAGLAGDVAGELFF
TGCGCCAGCGCGGGACTAGCGGGAGACGTGGCCGGGGAGCTGTTTTTT
>few|TRBJ2-7|TRBD1|TRBV27
CASSLGQGPLREQYF
TGTGCCAGCAGTTTAGGACAGGGGCCTCTTCGAGAGCAGTACTTC
>-|TRBJ2-3|-|TRBV7-3
CASGQSGTRTDTQYF
TGTGCCAGCGGACAGAGCGGGACCCGCACAGATACGCAGTATTTT
>few|TRBJ1-6|TRBD1|TRBV18
CASSPATGGHSPLHF
TGTGCCAGCTCACCAGCGACAGGGGGACATTCACCCCTCCACTTT
>-|TRBJ1-1|-|TRBV29-1
CSVEDLSTEAFF
TGCAGCGTTGAAGATCTCAGCACTGAAGCTTTCTTT
>few|TRBJ2-2|-|TRBV7-2
CASSVTGTANTGELFF
TGTGCCAGCAGCGTTACTGGGACGGCGAACACCGGGGAGCTGTTTTTT
>-|TRBJ2-1|TRBD1|TRBV6-2/TRBV6-3
CASSAHLDRALDEQFF
TGTGCCAGCAGCGCGCACCTAGACAGGGCCTTGGATGAGCAGTTCTTC
>-|TRBJ2-1|TRBD2|TRBV11-3
CASSPYSGGISSYNEQFF
TGTGCCAGCAGCCCTTATTCGGGGGGGATCAGCTCCTACAATGAGCAGTTCTTC
>many|TRBJ1-5|TRBD1|TRBV20-1
CSARTIGTGYNQPQHF
TGCAGTGCTAGAACCATAGGGACAGGATACAATCAGCCCCAGCATTTT
>-|TRBJ2-1|-|TRBV11-2
CASSPSRGDNEQFF
TGTGCCAGCAGCCCGTCCCGGGGCGACAATGAGCAGTTCTTC
>-|TRBJ1-5|-|TRBV15
CATSREDQGPQHF
TGTGCCACCAGCAGGGAAGATCAAGGACCCCAGCATTTT
>few|TRBJ2-1|TRBD2|TRBV3-1
CASSQLSGRPYNEQFF
TGTGCCAGCAGCCAACTTAGCGGGAGACCCTACAATGAGCAGTTCTTC
>-|TRBJ2-5|-|TRBV5-5
CASSLVLLRGQRETQYF
TGTGCCAGCAGCTTGGTGCTTTTACGGGGGCAGCGAGAGACCCAGTACTTC
>-|TRBJ1-4|TRBD1|TRBV29-1
CSVDPRGGEKLFF
TGCAGCGTTGATCCCAGGGGGGGCGAAAAACTGTTTTTT
>many|TRBJ2-5|-|TRBV10-2
CASSEELGETQYF
TGCGCCAGCAGTGAGGAGTTAGGTGAGACCCAGTACTTC
>few|TRBJ2-1|-|TRBV12-3/TRBV12-4
CASTETGGGGHEQFF
TGTGCCAGCACCGAAACGGGAGGAGGGGGGCATGAGCAGTTCTTC